The entry below gives a single T cell receptor (beta chain) sequence along with its context. This record belongs to a study of blood T cell repertoires in COVID-19. Background on the study: Sources were T cells, B-cell-depleted T cells, or PBMCs; the material itself was cDNA or gDNA.

Allocation to cohorts depended on clinical history reported by the participants. This table comes from immunoSEQ multiplex PCR, and its TCRdb copy is limited to in-frame clones, with some not included. The sample lists around 220,000 clones, approximately 86% occurring once. V gave up 1 base and J gave up 0 bases; unmatched junction bases: 11. This CDR3 contains 20 residues. Germline CDR1 is LGHNA and CDR2 is YNFKEQ. This receptor was taken from a woman in her 30s with acute COVID-19. The sample consisted of PBMCs or T cells enriched from blood (not recorded which). This chain connects TRBV4-2 to TRBJ2-2; 10 nucleotides match TRBD2. CDR3 region: CASSQALAGASDPNTGELFF. CDR3 nucleotide sequence: TGTGCCAGCAGCCAAGCGCTAGCGGGGGCCTCAGACCCGAACACCGGGGAGCTGTTTTTT.